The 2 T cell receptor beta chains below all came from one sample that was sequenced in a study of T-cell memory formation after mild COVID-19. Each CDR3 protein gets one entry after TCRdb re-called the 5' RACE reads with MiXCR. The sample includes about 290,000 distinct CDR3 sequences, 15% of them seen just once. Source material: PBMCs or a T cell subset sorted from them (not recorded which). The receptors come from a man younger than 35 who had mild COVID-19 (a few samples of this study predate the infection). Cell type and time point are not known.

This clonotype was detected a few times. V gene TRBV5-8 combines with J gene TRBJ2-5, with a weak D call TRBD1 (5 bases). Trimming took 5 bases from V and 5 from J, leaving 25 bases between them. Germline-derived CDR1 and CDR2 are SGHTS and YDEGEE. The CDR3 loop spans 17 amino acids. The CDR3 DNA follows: TGTGCCAGCAGTCGGAGACCAACGACATATGGGGCGGAGACCCAGTACTTC. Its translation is CASSRRPTTYGAETQYF.

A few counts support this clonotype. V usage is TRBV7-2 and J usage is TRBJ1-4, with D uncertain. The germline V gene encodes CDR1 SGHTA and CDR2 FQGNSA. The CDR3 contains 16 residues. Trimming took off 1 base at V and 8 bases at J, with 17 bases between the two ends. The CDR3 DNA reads TGTGCCAGCAGCTTAGGATTATCTTTCGGGTTCGAAAAACTGTTTTTT. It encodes CASSLGLSFGFEKLFF.